This is a list of T cell receptor beta chains from one sample in a study of beta chain features in type 1 diabetes. The method was immunoSEQ multiplex PCR; TCRdb's version includes in-frame clones alone and lacks a portion of them. Of almost 350,000 clones in the sample, around 19% were seen once. Material: naive CD4+ T cells from blood. Receptors were obtained from a woman younger than 30 in good health. Each CDR3 is given with its conserved first and last residue. D genes are given only for firm matches. The listing skips clone size in some rows; elsewhere it reads once, few, many or a size class.

V gene: TRBV23-1; J gene: TRBJ2-1; clone size: few; D gene: .; CDR3 protein: CASSQSARSSYNEQFF; CDR3 DNA: TGCGCCAGCAGTCAATCGGCCAGAAGCTCCTACAATGAGCAGTTCTTC
V gene: TRBV9; J gene: TRBJ1-1; clone size: few; D gene: .; CDR3 protein: CASSSEAGGTTEAFF; CDR3 DNA: TGTGCCAGCAGCTCCGAGGCGGGGGGGACCACTGAAGCTTTCTTT
V gene: TRBV30; J gene: TRBJ2-2; clone size: once; D gene: TRBD2; CDR3 protein: CAWAIREGRANTGELFF; CDR3 DNA: TGTGCCTGGGCAATTCGGGAGGGGAGAGCGAACACCGGGGAGCTGTTTTTT
V gene: TRBV9; J gene: TRBJ2-3; clone size: .; D gene: .; CDR3 protein: CASSVSGITDTQYF; CDR3 DNA: TGTGCCAGCAGCGTTAGCGGTATCACAGATACGCAGTATTTT
V gene: TRBV5-4; J gene: TRBJ2-3; clone size: few; D gene: TRBD2; CDR3 protein: CASSLTSGGATDTQYF; CDR3 DNA: TGTGCCAGCAGCTTGACTAGCGGGGGGGCAACAGATACGCAGTATTTT
V gene: TRBV5-1; J gene: TRBJ2-7; clone size: few; D gene: TRBD2; CDR3 protein: CASSLGSGRFEQYF; CDR3 DNA: TGCGCCAGCAGCTTGGGTAGCGGGAGGTTCGAGCAGTACTTC
V gene: TRBV6-4; J gene: TRBJ2-3; clone size: .; D gene: .; CDR3 protein: CASSDGGAGTDTQYF; CDR3 DNA: TGTGCCAGCAGTGACGGGGGGGCCGGCACAGATACGCAGTATTTT
V gene: TRBV6-5; J gene: TRBJ2-7; clone size: .; D gene: .; CDR3 protein: CASSRLGREYEQYF; CDR3 DNA: TGTGCCAGCAGCCGACTAGGTAGGGAGTACGAGCAGTACTTC
V gene: TRBV11-2; J gene: TRBJ2-3; clone size: .; D gene: .; CDR3 protein: CASSPKSGYTDTQYF; CDR3 DNA: TGTGCCAGCAGCCCAAAGAGCGGGTACACAGATACGCAGTATTTT
V gene: TRBV30; J gene: TRBJ1-2; clone size: few; D gene: TRBD1; CDR3 protein: CALNQGADGYTF; CDR3 DNA: TGTGCCTTGAATCAGGGGGCGGACGGCTACACCTTC
V gene: TRBV30; J gene: TRBJ1-6; clone size: few; D gene: TRBD1; CDR3 protein: CAGQQGVASPLHF; CDR3 DNA: TGTGCCGGGCAACAGGGGGTGGCTTCACCCCTCCACTTT
V gene: TRBV30; J gene: TRBJ2-7; clone size: .; D gene: .; CDR3 protein: CAWNTRWSSSYEQYF; CDR3 DNA: TGTGCCTGGAATACCCGGTGGAGTAGCTCCTACGAGCAGTACTTC
V gene: TRBV29-1; J gene: TRBJ1-1; clone size: .; D gene: .; CDR3 protein: CSVEVQINTEAFF; CDR3 DNA: TGCAGCGTTGAAGTACAAATTAACACTGAAGCTTTCTTT
V gene: TRBV5-6; J gene: TRBJ2-1; clone size: .; D gene: .; CDR3 protein: CASSSTHSYNEQFF; CDR3 DNA: TGTGCCAGCAGCTCTACCCATTCCTACAATGAGCAGTTCTTC
V gene: TRBV30; J gene: TRBJ1-1; clone size: .; D gene: .; CDR3 protein: CAWSLQQWMNTEAFF; CDR3 DNA: TGTGCCTGGAGTTTGCAACAGTGGATGAACACTGAAGCTTTCTTT
V gene: TRBV19; J gene: TRBJ1-1; clone size: .; D gene: TRBD1; CDR3 protein: CAVAGQGETEAFF; CDR3 DNA: TGTGCCGTGGCAGGGCAGGGGGAGACTGAAGCTTTCTTT
V gene: TRBV6-5; J gene: TRBJ1-1; clone size: few; D gene: .; CDR3 protein: CASSYGATMNTEAFF; CDR3 DNA: TGTGCCAGCAGTTACGGGGCGACCATGAACACTGAAGCTTTCTTT
V gene: TRBV11-2; J gene: TRBJ1-1; clone size: .; D gene: .; CDR3 protein: CASSFAIQGTEAFF; CDR3 DNA: TGTGCCAGCAGCTTCGCGATCCAGGGCACTGAAGCTTTCTTT